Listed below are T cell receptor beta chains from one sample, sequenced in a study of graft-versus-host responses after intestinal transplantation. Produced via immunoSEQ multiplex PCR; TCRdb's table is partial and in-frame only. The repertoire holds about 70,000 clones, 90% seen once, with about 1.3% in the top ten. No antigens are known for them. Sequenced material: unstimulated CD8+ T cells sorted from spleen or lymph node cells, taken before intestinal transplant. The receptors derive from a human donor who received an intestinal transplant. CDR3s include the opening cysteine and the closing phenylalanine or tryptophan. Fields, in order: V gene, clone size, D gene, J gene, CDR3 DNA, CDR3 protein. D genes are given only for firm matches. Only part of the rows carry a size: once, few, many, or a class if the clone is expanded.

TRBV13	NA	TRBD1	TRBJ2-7	TGTGCCAGCAGCCCGCGACAGGGGCCCTCCTACGAGCAGTACTTC	CASSPRQGPSYEQYF
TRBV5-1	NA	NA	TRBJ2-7	TGCGCCAGCAGCGGGCAGGGTATATTCTACGAGCAGTACTTC	CASSGQGIFYEQYF
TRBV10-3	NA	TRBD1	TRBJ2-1	TGTGCCATCAGTGAGCCGGACAGGGTGTACTACAATGAGCAGTTCTTC	CAISEPDRVYYNEQFF
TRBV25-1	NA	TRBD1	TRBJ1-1	TGTGCCAGCCGACCGGGACAGGGGTTCACTGAAGCTTTCTTT	CASRPGQGFTEAFF
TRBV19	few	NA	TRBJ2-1	TGTGCCAGTATAGGCAGGGGGGTACACAATGAGCAGTTCTTC	CASIGRGVHNEQFF
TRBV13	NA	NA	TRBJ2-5	TGTGCCAGCAGCAATCCGGCAGGGGAGACCCAGTACTTC	CASSNPAGETQYF
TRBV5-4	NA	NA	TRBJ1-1	TGTGCCAGCAGCTTGTCTGCCAGGGTGAACACTGAAGCTTTCTTT	CASSLSARVNTEAFF
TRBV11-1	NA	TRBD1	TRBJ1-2	TGTGCCAGCAGCCCAGGAGGGACAGGGCGGTATGGCTACACCTTC	CASSPGGTGRYGYTF
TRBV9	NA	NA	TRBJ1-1	TGTGCCAGCAGCGGAACAGGGTCCGGGAACACTGAAGCTTTCTTT	CASSGTGSGNTEAFF
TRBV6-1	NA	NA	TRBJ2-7	TGTGCCAGCATTTCGGGTGTCCGCTACGAGCAGTACTTC	CASISGVRYEQYF
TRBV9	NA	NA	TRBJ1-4	TGTGCCAGCAGCGTAGGCGGAGGAGACCTTGAAAAACTGTTTTTT	CASSVGGGDLEKLFF
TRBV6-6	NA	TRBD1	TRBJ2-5	TGTGCCAGCAGTCCGACAGGGGGTAAAGAGACCCAGTACTTC	CASSPTGGKETQYF
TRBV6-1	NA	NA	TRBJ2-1	TGTGCCAGCAGTGCTGGCGGTGAGCAGTTCTTC	CASSAGGEQFF
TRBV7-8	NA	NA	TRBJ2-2	TGTGCCAGCAGCTTTCTGGCTAGCCCCACCGGGGAGCTGTTTTTT	CASSFLASPTGELFF
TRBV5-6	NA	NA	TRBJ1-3	TGTGCCAGCAGCTTGGGGCAAGTCTCTGGAAACACCATATATTTT	CASSLGQVSGNTIYF
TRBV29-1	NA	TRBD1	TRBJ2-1	TGCAGCTCCCAGGACAGGGACTACAATGAGCAGTTCTTC	CSSQDRDYNEQFF
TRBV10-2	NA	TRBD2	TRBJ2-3	TGCGCCAGCAGTGATTCTAGCGGGGGGTTAACAGATACGCAGTATTTT	CASSDSSGGLTDTQYF
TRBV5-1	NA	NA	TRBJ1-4	TGCGCCAGCAGCTTGTATGGAGGGTTTGAAAAACTGTTTTTT	CASSLYGGFEKLFF
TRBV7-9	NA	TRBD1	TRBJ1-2	TGTGCCAGCAGCCCGACCGGGACAGGGGGCTATGGCTACACCTTC	CASSPTGTGGYGYTF
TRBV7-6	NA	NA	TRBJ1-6	TGTGCCAGCAGCAACCCCACGACAGGCGCTAATTCACCCCTCCACTTT	CASSNPTTGANSPLHF
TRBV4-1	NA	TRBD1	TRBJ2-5	TGCGCCAGCAGCCGAAATACAGGGGTTGGAGAGACCCAGTACTTC	CASSRNTGVGETQYF
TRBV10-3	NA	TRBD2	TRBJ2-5	TGTGCCATCAGAGGCGGGGCGGGGGATCTCGAAGAGACCCAGTACTTC	CAIRGGAGDLEETQYF
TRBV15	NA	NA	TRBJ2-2	TGTGCCACCAGCAGAGCCCCCGGGACTGAATCCACCGGGGAGCTGTTTTTT	CATSRAPGTESTGELFF
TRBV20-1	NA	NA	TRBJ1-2	TGCAGTGCGAGTGGCTACACCTTC	CSASGYTF
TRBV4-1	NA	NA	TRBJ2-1	TGCGCCAGCAGCCAAGATCCGGGGGGCGGGAATGAGCAGTTCTTC	CASSQDPGGGNEQFF